These 29 T cell receptor beta chains were sequenced from one sample in a study of cytomegalovirus exposure and HLA in healthy donors (dated 2017 in TCRdb). The library relied on the immunoSEQ multiplex PCR assay. For the multiplex PCR, a mixture combining 60 forward primers for TCR Vbeta segments and 13 reverse primers for TCR Jbeta segments was used. Not all clones reach the TCRdb copy of this immuneACCESS table, which keeps in-frame sequences only. Checked studies attribute under half of the gap to unresolved V genes and leave the rest unexplained. The sample data list roughly 150,000 clones, and 75% of these were observed just once. The ten top clones hold about 11% of the sample. Sequencing input: PBMCs. These receptors were taken from a man between 18 and 35 years old in good health and CMV-seropositive.

This clone was found once. V is TRBV9 and J is TRBJ2-1; D gene unclear. V shed 0 bases and J shed 7 bases, with 8 bases lying between them. CDR1 and CDR2 (germline): SGDLS, YYNGEE. The CDR3 loop spans 13 amino acids. CDR3 loop: CASSVDGENEQFF. Here the CDR3 DNA reads TGTGCCAGCAGCGTAGACGGAGAGAATGAGCAGTTCTTC. Combining the CDR3 with reference TRBV9 and TRBJ2-1 gives the whole variable domain DSGVTQTPKHLITATGQRVTLRCSPRSGDLSVYWYQQSLDQGLQFLIQYYNGEERAKGNILERFSAQQFPDLHSELNLSSLELGDSALYFCASSVDGENEQFFGPGTRLTVL.

The chain uses TRBV5-1 and TRBJ1-1, with 10 nucleotides matching TRBD1. V shed 4 bases and J 4 bases; nucleotides not matched to a gene: 4. Germline V gene data show CDR1 as SGHRS and CDR2 as YFSETQ. The CDR3 has 14 amino acids. CDR3 region: CASSRDRGGTEAFF. The CDR3 nucleotides read TGCGCCAGCAGCCGGGACAGGGGTGGCACTGAAGCTTTCTTT.

The chain combines TRBV5-1 with TRBJ2-7, with 7 bases fitting TRBD2. Trimming removed 0 bases from V and 2 bases from J; junction bases left unmatched: 8. This CDR3 has 16 residues. From germline, CDR1 is SGHRS and CDR2 YFSETQ. The CDR3 loop is CASSLAGTKAPYEQYF. The CDR3 DNA is TGCGCCAGCAGCTTGGCCGGGACTAAGGCCCCCTACGAGCAGTACTTC. The full variable domain, its missing parts supplied by reference TRBV5-1 and TRBJ2-7, is KAGVTQTPRYLIKTRGQQVTLSCSPISGHRSVSWYQQTPGQGLQFLFEYFSETQRNKGNFPGRFSGRQFSNSRSEMNVSTLELGDSALYLCASSLAGTKAPYEQYFGPGTRLTVT.

The rearrangement uses TRBV10-2 and TRBJ1-3; 7 nucleotides match TRBD1. The ends lost 2 bases at V and 4 bases at J; junction bases unmatched: 8. CDR3 size: 16 residues. From germline, CDR1 is WSHSY and CDR2 SAAADI. This chain's CDR3 is CASSEPGQTLGNTIYF. The CDR3 nucleotides are TGCGCCAGCAGTGAGCCGGGACAGACTTTGGGAAACACCATATATTTT.

In regard to this clone: This sample also contains other DNA sequences that code for the same CDR3. The chain carries TRBV6-1 and TRBJ2-5; 11 positions match TRBD1. The length of the CDR3 is 14 residues. The J segment lost 2 bases and the V segment lost 6 bases, leaving 2 bases of the junction unmatched. The V gene's germline CDR1 is MNHNS and CDR2 SASEGT. The CDR3 region is CASRDRGQQETQYF. CDR3 bases: TGTGCCAGCAGGGACAGGGGGCAGCAAGAGACCCAGTACTTC.

This clone showed up just once. V and J are TRBV30 and TRBJ2-2; TRBD1 matches at 12 bases. Trimming took 4 bases from V and 5 from J; bases not matched to a gene: 11. This CDR3 region has 17 residues. CDR1 and CDR2 from the germline V gene are GTSNPN and SVGIG (reference sequence). The CDR3 sequence: CAWTPPGQGAATGELFF. CDR3 DNA: TGTGCCTGGACACCCCCGGGACAGGGGGCCGCGACCGGGGAGCTGTTTTTT.

There are a few counts of this clone. The chain carries TRBV9 and TRBJ2-7; 11 positions agree with TRBD2. Germline V gives CDR1 SGDLS, CDR2 YYNGEE. The J segment lost 3 bases and the V segment lost 3 bases, leaving 11 bases of the junction unmatched. CDR3 length equals 17 residues. Here the CDR3 reads CASSAPEGTSGFYEQYF. The CDR3 DNA reads as TGTGCCAGCAGCGCTCCTGAGGGGACTAGCGGCTTCTACGAGCAGTACTTC. Based on the CDR3 plus reference TRBV9 and TRBJ2-7, the full variable domain is DSGVTQTPKHLITATGQRVTLRCSPRSGDLSVYWYQQSLDQGLQFLIQYYNGEERAKGNILERFSAQQFPDLHSELNLSSLELGDSALYFCASSAPEGTSGFYEQYFGPGTRLTVT.

The chain recombines TRBV29-1 with TRBJ2-5; tentatively, D is TRBD2 (6 bases). The V and J ends lost 3 bases and 3 bases respectively, with 29 bases between them. This CDR3 spans 19 amino acids. Germline CDR1 reads SQVTM; CDR2 reads ANQGSEA. The CDR3 DNA follows: TGCAGCGTTGATAAGGGGAGGAGGGGCAAAGGCACCGGGGAAGAGACCCAGTACTTC. This codes for CSVDKGRRGKGTGEETQYF.

The rearrangement links TRBV4-1 to TRBJ2-1; D is unclear. The CDR3 has 15 amino acids. CDR1 and CDR2 from the germline V gene are MGHRA and YSYEKL. V gave up 1 base and J gave up 8 bases, with 15 bases separating them. For the CDR3, the DNA is TGCGCCAGCAGCCAAGGAACTCCGAGGTTGGATGAGCAGTTCTTC. Amino acids: CASSQGTPRLDEQFF.

This sequence joins TRBV4-2 and TRBJ2-1, with TRBD2 matching 7 bases. CDR3 length equals 16 residues. In germline, CDR1 is LGHNA, CDR2 YNFKEQ. Unmatched junction bases numbered 9, after V lost 3 bases and J lost 4 bases. Here the CDR3 reads CASSQSLAVTYNEQFF. The CDR3 coding sequence is TGTGCCAGCAGCCAGTCCCTAGCGGTAACGTACAATGAGCAGTTCTTC.

This CDR3 is CATRGLRVLNRDTEAFF. The CDR3 region has the DNA TGTGCCACCAGGGGGCTCAGAGTACTTAACAGGGACACTGAAGCTTTCTTT. The chain recombines TRBV15 with TRBJ1-1; D may be TRBD1 (6 bases). The CDR3 length is 17 residues. Germline assignment: CDR1 LNHNV and CDR2 YYDKDF (reference sequence). V was shortened by 6 bases and J by 3 bases, with 23 bases between the two germline ends.

The CDR3 spells CASSLLGRGTASYEQYF. The CDR3, as DNA: TGCGCCAGCAGCTTGTTGGGGCGAGGGACAGCTTCCTACGAGCAGTACTTC. The J gene is TRBJ2-7, the V gene TRBV5-1; TRBD1 agrees at 7 bases. Trimming cost V 1 base and J 1 base; bases outside gene matches: 11. The length of the CDR3 is 17 residues. Germline values: CDR1 SGHRS, CDR2 YFSETQ.

This clone has only a few counts. The V gene is TRBV27, the J gene TRBJ2-1; 9 bases fit TRBD2. V trimming: 11 bases; J trimming: 5 bases; junction bases outside the gene matches: 4. The CDR3 is 12 residues long. Germline CDR1 and CDR2: MNHEY and SMNVEV (reference sequence). The CDR3 spells CAGRLADNEQFF. The CDR3 nucleotides are TGTGCCGGAAGACTAGCGGACAATGAGCAGTTCTTC.

J is TRBJ1-2 and V is TRBV7-3, with D unresolved. Trimming shortened V by 5 bases and J by 1 base, and 8 bases separated the two germline ends. CDR1 is SGHTA and CDR2 is FQGTGA in the germline V gene. CDR3 length equals 13 residues. CDR3 loop: CASSGSVNYGYTF. As DNA, the CDR3 is TGTGCCAGCAGCGGCAGTGTTAACTATGGCTACACCTTC.

The rearrangement links TRBV7-2 to TRBJ2-7; 14 bases are shared with TRBD2. The junction had 11 bases not matched to a gene; V was cut back by 0 bases and J by 4 bases. From germline, CDR1 is SGHTA and CDR2 FQGNSA. The length of the CDR3 is 19 residues. The CDR3 region has the DNA TGTGCCAGCAGCTTAGCCCCGGGACTAGCGGGAGTGGGGTGGTACGAGCAGTACTTC. As protein: CASSLAPGLAGVGWYEQYF.

The chain is built from TRBV7-9 and TRBJ2-3; the D gene is possibly TRBD1 (5 bases). Germline lookup yields CDR1 SEHNR and CDR2 FQNEAQ (reference sequence). V gave up 1 base and J gave up 6 bases, with 14 bases separating them. The CDR3 totals 15 residues. The CDR3, as DNA: TGTGCCAGCAGCTTAGAGTGGGGCAGGGATGATACGCAGTATTTT. This encodes CASSLEWGRDDTQYF.

With regard to this clone: One junction end disagrees with the germline gene, perhaps due to a read error. The rearrangement uses TRBV7-9 and TRBJ1-3; D not certain. The CDR3 extends over 15 amino acids. Germline V lookup: CDR1 SEHNR, CDR2 FQNEAQ (reference sequence). The CDR3 nucleotides read TGTTCCAGCAGCTTAGAACAGATCTCTGGAAACACCATATATTTT. Translating it yields CSSSLEQISGNTIYF.

The chain employs TRBV7-9 and TRBJ2-1, with 10 bases aligning to TRBD2. The germline V gene encodes CDR1 SEHNR and CDR2 FQNEAQ (reference sequence). CDR3 length: 15 amino acids. J was trimmed by 2 bases and V by 3 bases; bases with no gene match: 1. Here the CDR3 DNA reads TGTGCCAGCAGCTTTACTAGCGGGGCCTACAATGAGCAGTTCTTC. Translation: CASSFTSGAYNEQFF.

The rearrangement joins TRBV5-3 to TRBJ1-3; 7 positions match TRBD1. TRBV5-3 is an open reading frame, and its role is uncertain. This CDR3 comprises 15 residues. V lost 4 bases and J lost 4; bases outside the gene matches: 8. The CDR3 reads CARSAEQGSGNTIYF. The CDR3 DNA follows: TGTGCCAGAAGCGCCGAACAGGGGAGCGGAAACACCATATATTTT.

This chain connects TRBV2 to TRBJ1-2, with 9 bases aligning to TRBD1. V was pared by 7 bases and J by 7 bases, with 10 bases of the junction left unmatched. CDR1 and CDR2 (germline): SNHLY, FYNNEI. This CDR3 is built from 14 residues. As DNA, the CDR3 is TGTGCCAGCAACCTGGGACAGGGTGGGGGTGGCTACACCTTC. Translated: CASNLGQGGGGYTF.

This clone was counted between two and nine times. J is TRBJ2-7 and V is TRBV13, with a tentative D call TRBD1 (6 bases). With 0 bases removed from V and 6 bases from J, the gap between germline ends came to 21 bases. The CDR3 contains 17 residues. Per the germline V gene, CDR1 is PRHDT and CDR2 is FYEKMQ (reference sequence). CDR3 DNA: TGTGCCAGCAGCTTAGGGCTACTGGGACATGGCTCGTTCGAGCAGTACTTC. Translating it yields CASSLGLLGHGSFEQYF.

The genes are TRBV29-1 and TRBJ2-3; TRBD2 is a possible D gene (6 bases). CDR1 and CDR2 (germline): SQVTM, ANQGSEA. Trimming cost V 6 bases and J 6 bases, with 16 bases left between them. There are 13 residues in the CDR3. The CDR3 sequence: CSVGLLTIDTQYF. The CDR3 region has the DNA TGCAGCGTGGGACTCCTCACTATCGATACGCAGTATTTT.

This clone was observed once. This chain links TRBV7-9 with TRBJ2-3; weak D call: TRBD2 (6 bases). CDR1 is SEHNR, CDR2 FQNEAQ, per germline (reference sequence). The CDR3 runs 14 residues. Trimming shortened V by 3 bases and J by 6 bases, and 13 bases separated the two germline ends. CDR3 loop: CASSFSGGRDTQYF. Here the CDR3 DNA reads TGTGCCAGCAGCTTCTCCGGGGGAAGGGATACGCAGTATTTT.

The chain combines TRBV7-9 with TRBJ2-7; D may be TRBD2 (5 bases). CDR1 and CDR2 (germline): SEHNR, FQNEAQ (reference sequence). V was shortened by 5 bases and J by 2 bases, with 13 bases between the two germline ends. CDR3 length: 14 amino acids. CDR3 loop: CASSPAAGAYEQYF. The DNA of the CDR3 is TGTGCCAGCAGCCCCGCCGCGGGTGCCTACGAGCAGTACTTC. Using reference TRBV7-9 and TRBJ2-7 for the parts outside the CDR3, the full variable domain is DTGVSQNPRHKITKRGQNVTFRCDPISEHNRLYWYRQTLGQGPEFLTYFQNEAQLEKSRLLSDRFSAERPKGSFSTLEIQRTEQGDSAMYLCASSPAAGAYEQYFGPGTRLTVT.

The chain carries TRBV29-1 and TRBJ2-5, with 9 bases matching TRBD1. Germline V lookup: CDR1 SQVTM, CDR2 ANQGSEA. V lost 1 base to trimming and J lost 0 bases; unmatched junction nucleotides: 9. CDR3 length: 17 amino acids. CDR3 amino acids: CSVEVGTGPTYQETQYF. The CDR3 coding sequence is TGCAGCGTTGAAGTTGGGACAGGGCCGACGTACCAAGAGACCCAGTACTTC.

V gene TRBV7-9 combines with J gene TRBJ2-7; D may be TRBD1 (6 bases). The germline V gene encodes CDR1 SEHNR and CDR2 FQNEAQ (reference sequence). Trimming pared 5 bases from V and 3 bases from J, leaving 29 bases between. The CDR3 sequence is 19 residues long. As DNA, the CDR3 is TGTGCCAGCAGCCACCGGGTAGCAGGGGCAAACCCCAACGTCTACGAGCAGTACTTC. This encodes CASSHRVAGANPNVYEQYF.

The chain links TRBV7-9 to TRBJ2-7, with 12 bases that match TRBD1. Germline lookup yields CDR1 SEHNR and CDR2 FQNEAQ (reference sequence). V shed 5 bases, J shed 3 bases, and the junction held 8 bases outside the gene matches. This CDR3 has 16 amino acids. The CDR3 region has the DNA TGTGCCAGCAGCCTACAGGGACAGGGGGCCTTCTACGAGCAGTACTTC. It encodes CASSLQGQGAFYEQYF.

The rearrangement joins TRBV5-8 to TRBJ2-2; possible D gene TRBD2, 5 bases. With 2 bases removed from V and 6 bases from J, the gap between germline ends came to 14 bases. The germline gives CDR1 SGHTS, CDR2 YDEGEE. The length of the CDR3 is 15 residues. DNA for the CDR3: TGTGCCAGCAGCTTCCCGCGCGGGCGCTCCGGGGAGCTGTTTTTT. As protein: CASSFPRGRSGELFF.

The chain has TRBV18 and TRBJ2-5, with a tentative D call TRBD2 (5 bases). Germline V lookup: CDR1 KGHSH, CDR2 LQKENI. V gave up 3 bases and J gave up 4 bases, with 9 bases separating them. The CDR3 consists of 13 residues. The CDR3 reads CASSPGLTETQYF. The CDR3 coding sequence is TGTGCCAGCTCACCTGGACTGACAGAGACCCAGTACTTC.